This TCR beta chain was sequenced during a study of CD8 T cells in ankylosing spondylitis. The study's findings and limits: Earlier literature documents some of the motif variants in reactive arthritis synovial fluid and blood. Apparently characteristic of ankylosing spondylitis blood was a TCR beta motif (under ten highly homologous variants).

Germline-derived CDR1 and CDR2 are WSHSY and SAAADI. This CDR3 is 16 amino acids long. Trimming removed 2 bases at V and 3 bases at J, with 16 bases between. TCRdb recomputed calls from the 5' RACE reads with MiXCR, one row per CDR3 protein. The profile shows roughly 470,000 distinct CDR3 sequences, roughly 27% of them singletons. This clonotype occurred a few times. Its cognate antigen is unknown. V and J are TRBV10-2 and TRBJ1-2; tentative D call: TRBD1 (5 bases). This clonotype was sampled from a male donor with ankylosing spondylitis. Sequencing was done on a sample of blood, either unsorted or a sorted T cell fraction (not recorded which). The CDR3 coding sequence is TGCGCCAGCAGTGAGGCCGACCAGGGAACCCACTATGGCTACACCTTC. The encoded protein is CASSEADQGTHYGYTF.